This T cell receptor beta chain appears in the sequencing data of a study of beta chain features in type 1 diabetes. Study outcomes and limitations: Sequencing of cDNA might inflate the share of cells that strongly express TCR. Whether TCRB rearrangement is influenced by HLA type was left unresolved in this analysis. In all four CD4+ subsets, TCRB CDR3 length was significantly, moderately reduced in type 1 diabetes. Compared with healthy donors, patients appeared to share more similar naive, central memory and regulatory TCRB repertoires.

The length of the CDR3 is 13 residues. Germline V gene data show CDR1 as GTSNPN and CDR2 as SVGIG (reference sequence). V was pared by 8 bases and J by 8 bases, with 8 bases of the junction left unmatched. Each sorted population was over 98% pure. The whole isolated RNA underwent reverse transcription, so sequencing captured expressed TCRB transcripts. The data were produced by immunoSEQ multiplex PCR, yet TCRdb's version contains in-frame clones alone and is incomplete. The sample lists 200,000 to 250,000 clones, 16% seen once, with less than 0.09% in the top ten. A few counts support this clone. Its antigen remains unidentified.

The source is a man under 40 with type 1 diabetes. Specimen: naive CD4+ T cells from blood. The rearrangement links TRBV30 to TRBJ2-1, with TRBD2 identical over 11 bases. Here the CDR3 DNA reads TGTGCCGAGGGACTAGCGGAACCGGATGAGCAGTTCTTC. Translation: CAEGLAEPDEQFF.